This T cell receptor (beta chain) was found in a study of T cells in Graves' hyperthyroidism and ophthalmopathy. Study-level results: Most thyroid clonotypes with frequency above 0.001 were detected in blood. From stable hyperthyroidism, ophthalmopathy was set apart by a 13 V-J model.

This clonotype was recorded at least ten times. As yet, its antigen is unknown. The CDR3 has 15 amino acids. The germline CDR1 and CDR2 sequences are MGHRA and YSYEKL. The trim removed 3 bases at V and 1 base at J, leaving 3 bases unmatched. At least 3 on the Clinical Activity Score was recorded for ophthalmopathy patients, who also had NOSPECS grade at least 4 and duration under 3 months. Extraction of PBMCs used about 9.2 ml of fresh peripheral blood. RNA transcripts were the template for amplifying TCR beta CDR3 regions. TCR CDR3 underwent first-round RT-PCR with the HTBI primer set. One entry per CDR3 protein results from TCRdb running MiXCR on the multiplex PCR reads. The table has 500,000 to 800,000 distinct CDR3 sequences, about 14% seen once; the top ten hold under 15%.

The receptor's source is a woman aged 45 to 65 with Graves' ophthalmopathy. V gene TRBV4-1 combines with J gene TRBJ1-1; 9 nucleotides match TRBD1. Sequenced input: blood. The CDR3 region is CASSHPGQGNTEAFF. CDR3 nucleotide sequence: TGCGCCAGCAGCCACCCGGGACAGGGGAACACTGAAGCTTTCTTT.